This passage covers 23 T cell receptor beta chains from one sample sequenced in a study of blood T cell repertoires in COVID-19. Produced via immunoSEQ multiplex PCR; TCRdb's table is partial and in-frame only. This sample has approximately 250,000 clones, with approximately 89% found just once. Material for sequencing was PBMCs or T cells enriched from blood (not recorded which). The receptors originated from a woman in her thirties or forties with acute COVID-19.

The chain combines TRBV28 with TRBJ1-2; no definite D call. With 5 bases removed from V and 5 bases from J, the gap between germline ends came to 12 bases. Germline CDR1 reads MDHEN; CDR2 reads SYDVKM. The CDR3 is 13 residues long. The CDR3 region is CASSLAAGYGYTF. The CDR3 bases are TGTGCCAGCAGTCTTGCGGCTGGATATGGCTACACCTTC.

This chain connects TRBV18 to TRBJ1-1, with TRBD1 matching 8 bases. CDR1 and CDR2 (germline): KGHSH, LQKENI. The CDR3 loop spans 12 amino acids. V shed 3 bases, J shed 8 bases, and the junction held 2 bases outside the gene matches. CDR3: CASSPGDREAFF. CDR3 DNA sequence: TGTGCCAGCTCACCCGGGGACAGGGAAGCTTTCTTT. Using reference TRBV18 and TRBJ1-1 for the parts outside the CDR3, the full variable domain is NAGVMQNPRHLVRRRGQEARLRCSPMKGHSHVYWYRQLPEEGLKFMVYLQKENIIDESGMPKERFSAEFPKEGPSILRIQQVVRGDSAAYFCASSPGDREAFFGQGTRLTVV.

The chain is built from TRBV19 and TRBJ1-2; D uncertain. Per germline, CDR1 LNHDA and CDR2 SQIVND (reference sequence). This CDR3 contains 12 residues. Trimming removed 6 bases from V and 4 bases from J, with 9 bases in between. The CDR3 here is CASSVVRYGYTF. The CDR3 DNA reads as TGTGCCAGTAGCGTAGTTCGCTATGGCTACACCTTC.

The chain uses TRBV28 and TRBJ2-1, with 10 positions matching TRBD2. The length of the CDR3 is 16 residues. CDR1 and CDR2 (germline): MDHEN, SYDVKM. After removal of 8 bases from V and 5 bases from J, the junction contained 12 bases not matched to a gene. For the CDR3, the DNA is TGTGCCAGCTCAACGTCCGGGACTAGCGAAAACAATGAGCAGTTCTTC. It specifies CASSTSGTSENNEQFF.

A single count supports this clone. The chain recombines TRBV7-2 with TRBJ1-2; perhaps TRBD1 as D (5 bases). The CDR3 has 13 amino acids. CDR1 SGHTA and CDR2 FQGNSA come from the germline V gene. Trimming pared 4 bases from V and 8 bases from J, leaving 14 bases between. CDR3 nucleotides: TGTGCCAGCAGCTCATCGGAGGGGTACGGCTACACCTTC. Translation: CASSSSEGYGYTF.

This rearrangement joins TRBV27 to TRBJ1-5; D is uncertain. This CDR3 spans 14 amino acids. Germline V gene lookup returns CDR1 MNHEY and CDR2 SMNVEV (reference sequence). Deletions cut 3 bases from V and 5 bases from J, with 11 bases between. Written as DNA, the CDR3 is TGTGCCAGCAGTTTCTCAGGTTTCGATCAGCCCCAGCATTTT. It encodes CASSFSGFDQPQHF.

The gene calls are TRBV19 and TRBJ2-2; D gene ambiguous. CDR3 length: 15 amino acids. V was pared by 3 bases and J by 6 bases, with 14 bases between. Looked up from germline, CDR1 is LNHDA and CDR2 is SQIVND (reference sequence). The CDR3 is CASSIAVLIPGELFF. CDR3 sequence (DNA): TGTGCCAGTAGTATTGCGGTCTTGATTCCCGGGGAGCTGTTTTTT.

This clone was observed a few times. V and J are TRBV6-5 and TRBJ2-7; D unresolved. Germline loops: CDR1 MNHEY, CDR2 SVGAGI. The CDR3 sequence is 13 residues long. The V end lost 0 bases, the J end lost 4 bases, and 7 bases lay between the germline ends. The CDR3 spells CASSYSLEYEQYF. The DNA for the CDR3 is TGTGCCAGCAGTTACTCACTGGAGTACGAGCAGTACTTC.

The V gene is TRBV10-2, the J gene TRBJ1-3; no reliable D call. Trimming took 3 bases from V and 0 from J, leaving 15 bases between them. This CDR3 contains 17 residues. CDR1 is WSHSY and CDR2 is SAAADI in the germline V gene. This chain's CDR3 is CASSESQQFTSGNTIYF. The CDR3 region has the DNA TGCGCCAGCAGTGAAAGTCAACAGTTCACCTCTGGAAACACCATATATTTT.

Only a few counts were recorded for this clone. V is TRBV2 and J is TRBJ1-6; D possibly corresponds to TRBD1 (5 bases). The CDR3 runs to 15 residues. With 8 bases removed from V and 6 bases from J, the gap between germline ends came to 17 bases. Germline CDR1 and CDR2: SNHLY and FYNNEI. The chain's CDR3 is CASDSLPLGNSPLHF. The CDR3 DNA follows: TGTGCCAGCGACAGCCTCCCGCTCGGTAATTCACCCCTCCACTTT. The full variable domain, completed using reference TRBV2 and TRBJ1-6, is EPEVTQTPSHQVTQMGQEVILRCVPISNHLYFYWYRQILGQKVEFLVSFYNNEISEKSEIFDDQFSVERPDGSNFTLKIRSTKLEDSAMYFCASDSLPLGNSPLHFGNGTRLTVT.

CDR3: CASSPPGQGVPGELFF. In DNA, the CDR3 is TGTGCCAGTAGTCCGCCGGGACAGGGGGTTCCCGGGGAGCTGTTTTTT. The V call is TRBV19, the J call TRBJ2-2; 11 bases are a match to TRBD1. Germline CDR1 LNHDA, CDR2 SQIVND (reference sequence). This CDR3 spans 16 amino acids. The ends lost 5 bases at V and 6 bases at J; junction bases unmatched: 8.

This chain's CDR3 is CASSPYRDSLSSYEQYF. DNA of the CDR3: TGTGCCAGCTCACCTTACCGAGACAGTCTCAGCTCCTACGAGCAGTACTTC. The genes are TRBV18 and TRBJ2-7; perhaps TRBD1 as D (5 bases). In germline, CDR1 is KGHSH, CDR2 LQKENI. Trimming removed 3 bases from V and 0 bases from J, with 18 bases in between. The CDR3 is made up of 17 amino acids.

The rearrangement joins TRBV24-1 to TRBJ2-7; the match to TRBD1 covers 8 bases. The germline gives CDR1 KGHDR, CDR2 SFDVKD. The CDR3 runs to 16 residues. V lost 3 bases and J lost 6; bases outside the gene matches: 12. DNA for the CDR3: TGTGCCACCAGTGATCCTGACAGGGGCCAGGGGAGCGAGCAGTACGTC. It translates to CATSDPDRGQGSEQYV.

The V call is TRBV27, the J call TRBJ1-5; D unclear. The ends were cut back, 3 bases at V and 2 bases at J, with 8 bases in the middle. CDR3 length: 14 residues. Germline CDR1 reads MNHEY; CDR2 reads SMNVEV (reference sequence). The CDR3 DNA follows: TGTGCCAGCAGTTTTTACGGTCGCAATCAGCCCCAGCATTTT. This encodes CASSFYGRNQPQHF.

The chain has TRBV7-9 and TRBJ1-1; D is undetermined. The CDR3 contains 14 residues. V lost 6 bases and J lost 1, with 12 bases in between. Germline loops: CDR1 SEHNR, CDR2 FQNEAQ (reference sequence). In DNA, the CDR3 is TGTGCCAGCAGGTCCTCCAGACAGAACACTGAAGCTTTCTTT. Protein product: CASRSSRQNTEAFF.

The rearrangement uses TRBV28 and TRBJ2-1; a weak D match, TRBD2 (6 bases). There are 15 residues in the CDR3. Deletions cut 6 bases from V and 2 bases from J, with 14 bases between. Germline lookup yields CDR1 MDHEN and CDR2 SYDVKM. The DNA of the CDR3 is TGTGCCAGCAGGAATGGGGGGAACCCCTACAATGAGCAGTTCTTC. Its translation is CASRNGGNPYNEQFF.

The J gene is TRBJ1-6, the V gene TRBV10-2; 9 nucleotides agree with TRBD1. From germline, CDR1 is WSHSY and CDR2 SAAADI. The CDR3 runs 16 residues. The CDR3 spells CASDLTGTGINSPLHF. CDR3 sequence (DNA): TGCGCAAGTGATCTTACCGGGACAGGGATTAATTCACCCCTCCACTTT.

This chain uses TRBV18 with TRBJ2-3, with 10 positions matching TRBD1. CDR3 length: 16 residues. Germline V gene lookup returns CDR1 KGHSH and CDR2 LQKENI. V was clipped by 6 bases and J by 3 bases; unmatched bases: 9. CDR3 amino acids: CASSQGPGQGTDTQYF. CDR3 in DNA: TGTGCCAGCTCGCAAGGTCCGGGACAGGGGACAGATACGCAGTATTTT.

The chain recombines TRBV10-1 with TRBJ2-3; 7 positions match TRBD2. V dropped 0 bases and J dropped 2; count of bases not matched to a gene: 5. Germline V gene lookup returns CDR1 WNHNN and CDR2 SYGVQD (reference sequence). The CDR3 length is 16 residues. CDR3 in amino acids: CASSESLSGTTDTQYF. For the CDR3, the DNA is TGCGCCAGCAGTGAGTCCCTCAGCGGGACCACAGATACGCAGTATTTT.

The chain combines TRBV24-1 with TRBJ1-5; a weak D match, TRBD1 (5 bases). V was cut by 3 bases and J by 8 bases, with 7 bases left in between. The CDR3 runs to 12 residues. Germline V CDR1 and CDR2: KGHDR, SFDVKD. CDR3 in amino acids: CATSDAGKPQHF. CDR3 coding DNA: TGTGCCACCAGTGATGCAGGGAAGCCCCAGCATTTT.

V usage is TRBV4-3 and J usage is TRBJ1-6, with D possibly being TRBD1 (5 bases). The CDR3 is 14 residues long. The V gene's germline CDR1 is LGHNA and CDR2 YSLEER. Trimming removed 0 bases from V and 14 bases from J, with 14 bases in between. The CDR3 DNA is TGCGCCAGCAGCCAAGATCGGGGCGGGGGAACCCTCCACTTT. Its protein product is CASSQDRGGGTLHF.

The table lists this clone with a few counts. J is TRBJ1-1 and V is TRBV7-9, with unresolved D. From germline, CDR1 is SEHNR and CDR2 FQNEAQ (reference sequence). V shed 5 bases and J shed 3 bases, with 16 bases lying between them. This CDR3 comprises 15 residues. CDR3 sequence (DNA): TGTGCCAGCAGCCCTTCGGCCGGGGTGGACACTGAAGCTTTCTTT. It yields the protein CASSPSAGVDTEAFF.

The CDR3 region is CASSFAGHYGYTF. The CDR3 nucleotides are TGTGCCAGCAGCTTCGCGGGACACTATGGCTACACCTTC. The V gene is TRBV11-3, the J gene TRBJ1-2, with a tentative D call TRBD1 (5 bases). The V end lost 3 bases, the J end lost 3 bases, and 8 bases lay between the germline ends. This CDR3 region has 13 residues. Germline V gives CDR1 SGHNT, CDR2 YENEEA.